The following is a T cell receptor (beta chain) sequence with its context. CDR1 and CDR2 (germline): SGHAT, FQDESV (reference sequence). V lost 5 bases and J 8 bases, leaving 7 bases between the germline ends. The CDR3 has 11 amino acids. This record comes from a study of blood T cell repertoires in COVID-19. Study background: Collection of acute and convalescent COVID-19 samples took place in the United States, Italy and Spain.

Original processing notes: By means of reference gene primer amplification, nucleated cell counts were estimated. Measured with immunoSEQ multiplex PCR; TCRdb has only the in-frame clones, and not every one. That table furnishes V, J and clone size, whereas the DNA furnished D and trimming. The sample has about 170,000 clones; about four fifths are singletons. The sample was peripheral blood. The J gene is TRBJ2-1, the V gene TRBV11-1; no firm D call. The TCR originated in a human donor with acute or convalescent COVID-19. The donor label of this sample is uncertain. The CDR3 is CASSNRDEQFF. CDR3 coding DNA: TGTGCCAGCAGCAACCGCGATGAGCAGTTCTTC.